Following are 17 T cell receptor beta chains from one sample sequenced in a study of T-cell memory formation after mild COVID-19. TCRdb independently ran MiXCR on the 5' RACE reads; one entry per CDR3 protein. Of a few hundred thousand distinct CDR3 sequences in the sample, under 25% were seen once. The sequencing input was PBMCs or a T cell subset sorted from them (not recorded which). All receptors derive from an adult woman who had mild COVID-19 (a few samples of this study predate the infection). Cell type and time point are not known.

The table lists this clonotype with a count of one. V is TRBV4-3 and J is TRBJ1-2; perhaps TRBD1 as D (6 bases). This CDR3 has 14 amino acids. V was trimmed by 0 bases and J by 5 bases, leaving 10 bases between them. Germline V gene sequence: CDR1 LGHNA, CDR2 YSLEER. The CDR3 DNA reads as TGCGCCAGCAGCCAAGATAGGGGGATGTATGGCTACACCTTC. It is translated as CASSQDRGMYGYTF.

This clonotype was seen a few times. The J gene is TRBJ2-4, the V gene TRBV7-9; D may be TRBD2 (5 bases). V lost 2 bases to trimming and J lost 3 bases, with 8 bases between them. From germline, CDR1 is SEHNR and CDR2 FQNEAQ (reference sequence). This CDR3 comprises 14 residues. The CDR3, as DNA: TGTGCCAGCAGCTTATCTGCGGGCAAAAACATTCAGTACTTC. This encodes CASSLSAGKNIQYF.

This clonotype was seen only a few times. This sequence joins TRBV5-1 and TRBJ2-5; D not resolved. This CDR3 is built from 14 residues. The V gene lost 5 bases and the J gene lost 4 bases, with 15 bases spanning the gap. CDR1 and CDR2 (germline): SGHRS, YFSETQ. CDR3 DNA: TGCGCCAGCAGTCTGGGGTCCGGTCGAGAGACCCAGTACTTC. Translating gives CASSLGSGRETQYF. Using reference TRBV5-1 and TRBJ2-5 for the parts outside the CDR3, the full variable domain is KAGVTQTPRYLIKTRGQQVTLSCSPISGHRSVSWYQQTPGQGLQFLFEYFSETQRNKGNFPGRFSGRQFSNSRSEMNVSTLELGDSALYLCASSLGSGRETQYFGPGTRLLVL.

This clonotype has only a few counts. The genes are TRBV29-1 and TRBJ1-2, with D possibly TRBD1 on 6 matching bases. Germline V gene sequence: CDR1 SQVTM, CDR2 ANQGSEA. Trimming removed 4 bases from V and 8 bases from J, with 11 bases in between. This CDR3 has 11 residues. CDR3 protein: CSVVGARGYTF. The CDR3 DNA sequence: TGCAGCGTTGTGGGGGCGCGAGGCTACACCTTC.

This clonotype has only one observation. This chain links TRBV7-9 with TRBJ2-5; 12 nucleotides line up with TRBD2. The CDR3 loop spans 17 amino acids. Germline values: CDR1 SEHNR, CDR2 FQNEAQ (reference sequence). J was trimmed by 6 bases and V by 8 bases; bases with no gene match: 16. The CDR3 DNA reads as TGTGCCAGCGAGAGCGGACTAGCGGGACTCGGCGGGAAGACCCAGTACTTC. This sequence encodes CASESGLAGLGGKTQYF.

The genes are TRBV15 and TRBJ2-1; perhaps TRBD1 as D (6 bases). Germline V gene sequence: CDR1 LNHNV, CDR2 YYDKDF (reference sequence). Trimming left V 0 bases short and J 0 bases short, with 15 bases between. CDR3 length: 18 residues. In DNA, the CDR3 is TGTGCCACCAGCAGAGATCGGGACATCTCCCGCTCCTACAATGAGCAGTTCTTC. Its protein product is CATSRDRDISRSYNEQFF.

The genes are TRBV7-8 and TRBJ1-1; a weak D match, TRBD1 (5 bases). The V end lost 5 bases, the J end lost 0 bases, and 13 bases lay between the germline ends. This CDR3 is 15 amino acids long. Germline CDR1 reads SGHVS; CDR2 reads FQNEAQ. As DNA, the CDR3 is TGTGCCAGCAGCCCCAAGGGGAGCCTGAACACTGAAGCTTTCTTT. It translates to CASSPKGSLNTEAFF.

This clonotype was observed a handful of times. The rearrangement links TRBV7-3 to TRBJ2-3; 9 bases line up with TRBD2. Germline loops: CDR1 SGHTA, CDR2 FQGTGA. There are 14 residues in the CDR3. With 5 bases clipped from V and 2 bases from J, the junction kept 2 bases outside the gene matches. The CDR3: CASSIAGATDTQYF. DNA of the CDR3: TGTGCCAGCAGCATAGCGGGGGCCACAGATACGCAGTATTTT.

V and J are TRBV12-3 or TRBV12-4 and TRBJ2-7; D is undetermined. The CDR3 totals 11 residues. Trimming shortened V by 5 bases and J by 8 bases, and 10 bases separated the two germline ends. The CDR3 spells CASSPGWKQYF. CDR3 coding DNA: TGTGCCAGCAGTCCCGGGTGGAAGCAGTACTTC.

The table lists this clonotype with a few counts. J is TRBJ2-3 and V is TRBV20-1, with 7 bases lining up with TRBD2. CDR3 size: 13 residues. CDR1 DFQATT and CDR2 SNEGSKA come from the germline V gene (reference sequence). Germline trimming cut 2 bases from V and 1 base from J; bases unmatched to any gene: 0. The CDR3 here is CSARLAGTDTQYF. In DNA, the CDR3 is TGCAGTGCTAGACTAGCGGGCACAGATACGCAGTATTTT.

The chain joins TRBV19 to TRBJ2-5; no reliable D call. The CDR3 is 11 residues long. Trimming took 11 bases from V and 6 from J, leaving 13 bases between them. Germline loops: CDR1 LNHDA, CDR2 SQIVND (reference sequence). CDR3 coding DNA: TGTGCCGCAGAAAATCCGCAGACCCAGTACTTC. It encodes CAAENPQTQYF.

This clonotype was seen many times. The J gene is TRBJ2-3, the V gene TRBV20-1, with D perhaps TRBD2 (5 bases). Germline V CDR1 and CDR2: DFQATT, SNEGSKA (reference sequence). CDR3 length: 16 residues. Trimming stripped 5 bases from V and 5 bases from J, with 23 bases between. CDR3 sequence reads: CSAPRTPFSRGDTQYF. As DNA, the CDR3 is TGCAGTGCTCCGAGAACGCCTTTCTCCCGGGGAGATACGCAGTATTTT.

This clonotype was recorded a few times. CDR3 sequence: CASSPSSGSLYNEQFF. DNA of the CDR3: TGTGCCAGCAGCCCCTCTAGCGGGAGTTTGTACAATGAGCAGTTCTTC. V is TRBV3-1 and J is TRBJ2-1; the match to TRBD2 covers 10 bases. The germline CDR1 and CDR2 sequences are LGHDT and YNNKEL (reference sequence). This CDR3 is 16 amino acids long. V lost 4 bases to trimming and J lost 4 bases; unmatched junction nucleotides: 7.

The chain has TRBV5-1 and TRBJ2-6; D is undetermined. The CDR3 extends over 16 amino acids. V was clipped by 0 bases and J by 0 bases, with 7 bases between them. From germline, CDR1 is SGHRS and CDR2 YFSETQ. CDR3 coding DNA: TGCGCCAGCAGCTTGGCGTTAGACTCTGGGGCCAACGTCCTGACTTTC. Protein product: CASSLALDSGANVLTF.

There are a few counts of this clonotype. This chain joins TRBV11-3 and TRBJ2-4; tentatively, D is TRBD1 (7 bases). In germline, CDR1 is SGHNT, CDR2 YENEEA. The CDR3 contains 15 residues. V lost 4 bases, J lost 7 bases, and 17 bases lay in between. For the CDR3, the DNA is TGTGCCAGCAGCTCAGCTCAGGGGGGAACGAACATTCAGTACTTC. Amino acids: CASSSAQGGTNIQYF.

The V call is TRBV15, the J call TRBJ2-7; 7 bases match TRBD1. Per the germline V gene, CDR1 is LNHNV and CDR2 is YYDKDF (reference sequence). This CDR3 comprises 14 residues. J lost 4 bases, V lost 5 bases, and 8 bases had no gene match. The CDR3 protein is CATSGPGQRYEQYF. The CDR3 DNA reads TGTGCCACCAGCGGCCCGGGACAGCGTTACGAGCAGTACTTC. The entire variable domain, with the rest obtained from reference TRBV15 and TRBJ2-7, is as follows: DAMVIQNPRYQVTQFGKPVTLSCSQTLNHNVMYWYQQKSSQAPKLLFHYYDKDFNNEADTPDNFQSRRPNTSFCFLDIRSPGLGDTAMYLCATSGPGQRYEQYFGPGTRLTVT.

The sample holds many counts of this clonotype. The chain carries TRBV5-5 and TRBJ1-5, with D maybe TRBD1 (5 bases). The ends were cut back, 4 bases at V and 0 bases at J, with 14 bases in the middle. The V gene's germline CDR1 is SGHKS and CDR2 YYEKEE (reference sequence). The CDR3 extends over 16 amino acids. CDR3 nucleotide sequence: TGTGCCAGCAGCGCTCTTGGGGGGGATAGCAATCAGCCCCAGCATTTT. Protein: CASSALGGDSNQPQHF.